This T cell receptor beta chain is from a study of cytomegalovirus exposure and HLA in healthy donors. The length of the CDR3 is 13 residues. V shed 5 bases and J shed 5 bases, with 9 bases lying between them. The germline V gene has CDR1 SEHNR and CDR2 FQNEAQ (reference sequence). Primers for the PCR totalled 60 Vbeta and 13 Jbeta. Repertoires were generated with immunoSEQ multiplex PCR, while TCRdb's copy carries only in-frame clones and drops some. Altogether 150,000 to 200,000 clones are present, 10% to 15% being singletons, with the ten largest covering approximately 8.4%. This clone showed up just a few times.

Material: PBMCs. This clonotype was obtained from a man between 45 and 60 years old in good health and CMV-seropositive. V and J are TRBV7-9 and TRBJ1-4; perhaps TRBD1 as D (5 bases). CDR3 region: CASSPYRNEKLFF. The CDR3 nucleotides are TGTGCCAGCAGCCCCTACAGGAATGAAAAACTGTTTTTT.